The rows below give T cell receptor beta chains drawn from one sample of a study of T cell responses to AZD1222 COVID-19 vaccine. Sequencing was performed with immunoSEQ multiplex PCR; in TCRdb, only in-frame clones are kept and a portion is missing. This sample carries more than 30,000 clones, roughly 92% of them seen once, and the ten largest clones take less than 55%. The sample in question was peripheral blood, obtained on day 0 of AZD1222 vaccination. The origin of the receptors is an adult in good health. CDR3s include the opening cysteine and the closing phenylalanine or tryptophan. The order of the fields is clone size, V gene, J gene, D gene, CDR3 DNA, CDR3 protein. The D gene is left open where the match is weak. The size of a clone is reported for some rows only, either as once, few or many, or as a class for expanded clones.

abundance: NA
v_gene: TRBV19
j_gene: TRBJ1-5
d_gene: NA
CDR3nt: TGTGCCAGTAGTCAGAGTCTCAATAGCAATCAGCCCCAGCATTTT
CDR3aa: CASSQSLNSNQPQHF

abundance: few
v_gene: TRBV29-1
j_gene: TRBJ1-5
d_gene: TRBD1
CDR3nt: TGCAGCGTGGTTCAGGGGGCGAATCAGCCCCAGCATTTT
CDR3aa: CSVVQGANQPQHF

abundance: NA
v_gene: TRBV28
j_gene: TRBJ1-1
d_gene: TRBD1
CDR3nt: TGTGCCAGCAGTTTACTTGACAGGGGAACTGAAGCTTTCTTT
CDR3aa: CASSLLDRGTEAFF

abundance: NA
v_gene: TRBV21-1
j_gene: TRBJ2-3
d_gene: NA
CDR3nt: TGTGCCAGCCGGTTTTCGAAAAATACGCAGTATTTT
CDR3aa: CASRFSKNTQYF

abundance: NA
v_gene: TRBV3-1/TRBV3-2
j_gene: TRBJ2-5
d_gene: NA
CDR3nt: TGTGCCAGCAGCCAGGACAGCTGGGGGCAGACCCAGTACTTC
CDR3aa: CASSQDSWGQTQYF

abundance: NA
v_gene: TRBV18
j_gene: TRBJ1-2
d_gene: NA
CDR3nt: TGTGCCAGCTCGCAGGGGTTGAACTATGGCTACACCTTC
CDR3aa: CASSQGLNYGYTF

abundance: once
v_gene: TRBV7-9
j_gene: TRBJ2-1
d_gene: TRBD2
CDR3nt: TGTGCCAGCAGCTTCACCCCTGGGGGGGGGTCTTACAATGAGCAGTTCTTC
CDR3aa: CASSFTPGGGSYNEQFF

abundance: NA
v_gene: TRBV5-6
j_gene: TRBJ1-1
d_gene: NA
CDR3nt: TGTGCCAGCAGCTTACAGAGATTGAACACTGAAGCTTTCTTT
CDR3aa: CASSLQRLNTEAFF

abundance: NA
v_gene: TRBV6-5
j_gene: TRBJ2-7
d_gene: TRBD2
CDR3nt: TGTGCCAGCAATCCAGCGGGGAATGAGCAGTACTTC
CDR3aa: CASNPAGNEQYF

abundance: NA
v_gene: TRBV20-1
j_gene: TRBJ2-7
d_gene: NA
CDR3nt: TGCAGTGCTAGTGACCGGAGCTCCTACGAGCAGTACTTC
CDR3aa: CSASDRSSYEQYF

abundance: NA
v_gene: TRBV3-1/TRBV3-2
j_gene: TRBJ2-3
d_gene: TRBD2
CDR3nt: TGTGCCAGCAGCCCCGAGACTAGCGGGGTCGATACGCAGTATTTT
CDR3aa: CASSPETSGVDTQYF

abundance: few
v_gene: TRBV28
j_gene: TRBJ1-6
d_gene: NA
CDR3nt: TGTGCCAGCGGGACGGTCAATTCACCCCTCCACTTT
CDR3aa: CASGTVNSPLHF

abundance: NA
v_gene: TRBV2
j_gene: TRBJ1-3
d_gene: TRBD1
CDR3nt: TGTGCCAGCAGGCGGACAGGGGGAGATGGAAACACCATATATTTT
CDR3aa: CASRRTGGDGNTIYF

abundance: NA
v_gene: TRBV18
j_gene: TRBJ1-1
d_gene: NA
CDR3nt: TGTGCCAGCACCACGATTCCCGACACTGAAGCTTTCTTT
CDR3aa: CASTTIPDTEAFF

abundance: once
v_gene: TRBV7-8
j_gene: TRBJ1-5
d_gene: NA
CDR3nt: TGTGCCAGCAGCTTAACGGAGGGAGACAATCAGCCCCAGCATTTT
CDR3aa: CASSLTEGDNQPQHF

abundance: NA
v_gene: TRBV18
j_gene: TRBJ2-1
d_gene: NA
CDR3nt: TGTGCCAGCTCACCATCCACCCGTGATGAGCAGTTCTTC
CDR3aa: CASSPSTRDEQFF

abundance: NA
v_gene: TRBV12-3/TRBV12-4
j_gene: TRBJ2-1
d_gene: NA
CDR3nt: TGTGCCAGCAGTTTATTCGGTAATGAGCAGTTCTTC
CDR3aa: CASSLFGNEQFF

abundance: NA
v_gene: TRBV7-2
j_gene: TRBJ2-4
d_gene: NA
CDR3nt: TGTGCCAGCAGCTTAGGGCGGGGTGCGGGTAACATTCAGTACTTC
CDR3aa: CASSLGRGAGNIQYF

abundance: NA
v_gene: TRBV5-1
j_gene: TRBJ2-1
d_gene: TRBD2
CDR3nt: TGCGCCAGCACCCTAAGCGGGGGGCGGAACAATGAGCAGTTCTTC
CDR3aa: CASTLSGGRNNEQFF

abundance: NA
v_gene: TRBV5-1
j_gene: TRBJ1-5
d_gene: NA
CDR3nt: TGCGCCAGCAGCTATGACTTCCCCAGCAATCAGCCCCAGCATTTT
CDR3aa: CASSYDFPSNQPQHF

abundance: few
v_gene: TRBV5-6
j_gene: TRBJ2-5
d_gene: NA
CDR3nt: TGTGCCAGCAGCTTTGGAGAGACCCAGTACTTC
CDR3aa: CASSFGETQYF